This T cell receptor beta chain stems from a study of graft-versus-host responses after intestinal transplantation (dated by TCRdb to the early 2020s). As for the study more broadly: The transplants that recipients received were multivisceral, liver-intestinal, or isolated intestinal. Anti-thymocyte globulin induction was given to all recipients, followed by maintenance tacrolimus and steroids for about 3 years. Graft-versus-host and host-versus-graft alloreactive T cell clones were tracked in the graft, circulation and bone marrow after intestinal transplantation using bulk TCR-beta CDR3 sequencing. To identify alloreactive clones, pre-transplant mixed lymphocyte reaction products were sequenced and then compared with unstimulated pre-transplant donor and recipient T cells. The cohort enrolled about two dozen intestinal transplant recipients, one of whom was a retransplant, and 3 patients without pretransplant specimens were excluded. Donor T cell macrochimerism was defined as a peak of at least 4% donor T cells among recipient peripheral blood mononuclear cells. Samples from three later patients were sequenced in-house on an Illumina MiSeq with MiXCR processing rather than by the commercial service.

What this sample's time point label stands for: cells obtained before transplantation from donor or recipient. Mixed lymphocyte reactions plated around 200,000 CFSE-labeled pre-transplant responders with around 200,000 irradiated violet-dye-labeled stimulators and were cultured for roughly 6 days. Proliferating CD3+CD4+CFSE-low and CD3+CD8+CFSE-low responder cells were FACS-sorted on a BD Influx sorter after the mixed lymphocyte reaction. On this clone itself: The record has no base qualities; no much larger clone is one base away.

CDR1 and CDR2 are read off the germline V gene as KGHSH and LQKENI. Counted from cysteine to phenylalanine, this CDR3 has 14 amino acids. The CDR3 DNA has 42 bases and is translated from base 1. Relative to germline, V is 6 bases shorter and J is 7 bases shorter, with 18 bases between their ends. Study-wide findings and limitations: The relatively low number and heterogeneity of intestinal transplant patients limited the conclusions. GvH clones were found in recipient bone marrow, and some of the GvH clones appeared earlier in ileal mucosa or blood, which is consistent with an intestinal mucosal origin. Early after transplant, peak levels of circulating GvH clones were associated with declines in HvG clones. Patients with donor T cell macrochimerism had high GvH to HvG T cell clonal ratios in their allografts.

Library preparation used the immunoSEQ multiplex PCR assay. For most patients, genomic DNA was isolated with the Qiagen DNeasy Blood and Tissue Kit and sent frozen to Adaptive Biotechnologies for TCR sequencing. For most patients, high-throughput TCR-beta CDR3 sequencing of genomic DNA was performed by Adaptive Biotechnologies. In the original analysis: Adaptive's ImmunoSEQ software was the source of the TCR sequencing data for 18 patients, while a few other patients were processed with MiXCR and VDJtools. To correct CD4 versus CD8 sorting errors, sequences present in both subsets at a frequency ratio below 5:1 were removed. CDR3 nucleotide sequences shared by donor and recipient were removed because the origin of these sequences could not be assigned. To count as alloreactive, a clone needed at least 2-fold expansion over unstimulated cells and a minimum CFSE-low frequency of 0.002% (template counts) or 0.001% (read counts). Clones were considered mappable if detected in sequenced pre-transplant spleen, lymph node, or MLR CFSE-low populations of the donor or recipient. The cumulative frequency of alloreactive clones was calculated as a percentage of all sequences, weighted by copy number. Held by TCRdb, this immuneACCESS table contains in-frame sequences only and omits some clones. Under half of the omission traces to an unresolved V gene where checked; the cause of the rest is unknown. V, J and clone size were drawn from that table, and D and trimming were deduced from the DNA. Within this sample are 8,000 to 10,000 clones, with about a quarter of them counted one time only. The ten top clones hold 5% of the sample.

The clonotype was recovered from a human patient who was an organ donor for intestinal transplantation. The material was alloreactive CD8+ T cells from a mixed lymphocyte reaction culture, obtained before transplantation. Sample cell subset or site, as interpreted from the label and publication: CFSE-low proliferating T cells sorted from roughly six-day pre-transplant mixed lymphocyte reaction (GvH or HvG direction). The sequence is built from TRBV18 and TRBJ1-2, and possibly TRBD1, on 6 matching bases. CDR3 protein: CASSPSPGARGYTF. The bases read TGTGCCAGCTCCCCCTCTCCGGGGGCGCGTGGCTACACCTTC. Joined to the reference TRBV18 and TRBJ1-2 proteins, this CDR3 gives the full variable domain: NAGVMQNPRHLVRRRGQEARLRCSPMKGHSHVYWYRQLPEEGLKFMVYLQKENIIDESGMPKERFSAEFPKEGPSILRIQQVVRGDSAAYFCASSPSPGARGYTFGSGTRLTVV.